This TCR beta chain was profiled in a study of T cell repertoires in ileal Crohn's disease. Looking at the study overall: Surgery for a complication: stricturing in 61%, penetrating in about 39%. At postoperative colonoscopy, neoterminal ileum biopsies were taken as M6. Study outcomes and limitations: Within the first postoperative year, endoscopy came at median approximately 6.9 months.

Time point given: neoterminal ileum biopsy at postoperative endoscopy, about 6 months after surgery. As concerns this clone: Its target is unknown.

About 490 nanograms of biopsy DNA per sample underwent TCRB immunosequencing. Only in-frame clones appear in the TCRdb table, and some are missing; sequencing was by immunoSEQ multiplex PCR. In the table there are about 59,000 clones, 85% to 90% of which are singletons. Germline V gives CDR1 SGHNT, CDR2 YYREEE (reference sequence). Deletions cut 1 base from V and 5 bases from J, with 12 bases between. This CDR3 is built from 14 residues. The receptor was derived from an adult with Crohn's disease. Sequenced material: ileal tissue. The chain combines TRBV5-4 with TRBJ2-5, with D possibly matching TRBD2 (5 bases). The CDR3 loop reads CASSLTQRGETQYF. The CDR3 region has the DNA TGTGCCAGCAGCTTGACCCAGAGAGGGGAGACCCAGTACTTC.